This T cell receptor (beta chain) is from a study of human T cells and chemical hapten exposure. TCRdb reprocessed the RACE reads via MiXCR and lists one record per CDR3 protein. The sample includes around 350,000 distinct CDR3 sequences, 5.5% of them seen just once. Germline assignment: CDR1 MNHEY and CDR2 SVGEGT. The CDR3 has 12 amino acids. With 5 bases removed from V and 6 bases from J, the gap between germline ends came to 8 bases. This clonotype has a count of ten or more. Time point specified: pre-sensitization, week 0. The treatment: therapeutic diphenylcyclopropenone sensitization with weekly scalp DPC.

The receptor was isolated from a young woman with alopecia areata. Some clones in this sample may be carry-over from other donors' samples. V usage is TRBV6-2 or TRBV6-3 and J usage is TRBJ1-5; the D is unclear. This sample comprised whole blood, obtained in connection with sensitization to the hapten diphenylcyclopropenone (DPC). CDR3 amino acids: CASSPTPQPQHF. The CDR3 nucleotides are TGTGCCAGCAGTCCCACACCTCAGCCCCAGCATTTT.